The rows below give T cell receptor beta chains drawn from one sample of a study of blood T cell repertoires in COVID-19. Profiled with immunoSEQ multiplex PCR; TCRdb holds only in-frame clones, not every one. The sample has some 200,000 clones, about 76% seen once. The source material was PBMCs or T cells enriched from blood (not recorded which). The receptors were gathered from a woman in her forties or fifties with acute COVID-19. Each CDR3 is given with its conserved first and last residue. A D gene is named only where the DNA matches it firmly. Size is stated for part of the rows, as once, few or many counts, or as a class when the clone is expanded.

>TRBV7-2|NA|NA|TRBJ1-5|14
TGTGCCAGCAGCTTACAGGGTCGCAATCAGCCCCAGCATTTT
CASSLQGRNQPQHF
>TRBV7-2|NA|TRBD2|TRBJ2-2|14
TGTGCCAGCAGCTGGTGGGGGGGGACCGGGGAGCTGTTTTTT
CASSWWGGTGELFF
>TRBV27|few|NA|TRBJ1-5|15
TGTGCCAGCAGTTATGCGCTGAATAGCAATCAGCCCCAGCATTTT
CASSYALNSNQPQHF
>TRBV11-3|NA|NA|TRBJ1-4|15
TGTGCCAGCAGCTTATCGCCAGGTTCTAATGAAAAACTGTTTTTT
CASSLSPGSNEKLFF
>TRBV29-1|few|NA|TRBJ2-3|10
TGCAGCGTTCGTCCAGATACGCAGTATTTT
CSVRPDTQYF
>TRBV19|NA|NA|TRBJ2-1|15
TGTGCCAGTAGTACCCAGCGGAGCTCCTACAATGAGCAGTTCTTC
CASSTQRSSYNEQFF
>TRBV15|NA|NA|TRBJ2-5|14
TGTGCCACCAGCAGAGACAGGGGTTCCGAGACCCAGTACTTC
CATSRDRGSETQYF
>TRBV18|NA|NA|TRBJ2-7|15
TGTGCCAGCTCTTTCTCGGAAGGGGGGGCCGACGAGCAGTACTTC
CASSFSEGGADEQYF
>TRBV5-1|once|NA|TRBJ2-2|15
TGCGCCAGCAGCTACAGGACAGACAACACCGGGGAGCTGTTTTTT
CASSYRTDNTGELFF
>TRBV29-1|NA|TRBD1|TRBJ2-3|15
TGCAGCGCCGAGGGGGCAGGGCCTAGCACAGATACGCAGTATTTT
CSAEGAGPSTDTQYF
>TRBV4-1|NA|NA|TRBJ1-1|14
TGCGCCAGCAGCCTTGGACTACGGAACACTGAAGCTTTCTTT
CASSLGLRNTEAFF
>TRBV4-3|NA|NA|TRBJ1-1|14
TGCGCCAGCAGCCAAGGTCTAATGAACACTGAAGCTTTCTTT
CASSQGLMNTEAFF
>TRBV28|NA|NA|TRBJ1-6|14
TGTGCCAGCAGTCCAACAGGGATTAATTCACCCCTCCACTTT
CASSPTGINSPLHF
>TRBV14|NA|NA|TRBJ1-2|12
TGTGCCAGCAGCCAAAACACCGTCGGCTACACCTTC
CASSQNTVGYTF
>TRBV28|NA|NA|TRBJ1-5|14
TGTGCCAGCAGTCCCGCGGTCCCATATCAGCCCCAGCATTTT
CASSPAVPYQPQHF
>TRBV30|NA|NA|TRBJ1-5|13
TGTGCCTGGAGTGCCGCAGGGGTACAGCCCCAGCATTTT
CAWSAAGVQPQHF
>TRBV28|NA|TRBD1|TRBJ1-2|14
TGTGCCAGCAGATCCCCCGGACAGGGTAGTGGCTACACCTTC
CASRSPGQGSGYTF
>TRBV7-2|once|NA|TRBJ2-4|13
TGTGCCAGCAGCTCATTTCCCGGGAACATTCAGTACTTC
CASSSFPGNIQYF
>TRBV2|NA|TRBD2|TRBJ2-3|17
TGTGCCAGCAGTCGACTCACTAGCGGGGCATTTGCAGATACGCAGTATTTT
CASSRLTSGAFADTQYF
>TRBV19|few|TRBD1|TRBJ1-5|14
TGTGCCAGTAGCCGAGGACAGGGCAATCAGCCCCAGCATTTT
CASSRGQGNQPQHF
>TRBV18|NA|NA|TRBJ1-2|13
TGTGCCAGCTCACCTGAGAGGGACAATGGCTACACCTTC
CASSPERDNGYTF
>TRBV5-1|NA|TRBD2|TRBJ2-3|18
TGCGCCAGCAGCGTGGTTACTAGCGGGAGTGTCGGCACAGATACGCAGTATTTT
CASSVVTSGSVGTDTQYF
>TRBV7-9|NA|TRBD1|TRBJ2-2|14
TGTGCCAGCAGCACACAGGGGGGCACCGGGGAGCTGTTTTTT
CASSTQGGTGELFF
>TRBV5-6|NA|NA|TRBJ1-3|14
TGTGCCAGCAGCTCCAGGAACTCTGGAAACACCATATATTTT
CASSSRNSGNTIYF
>TRBV3-1/TRBV3-2|NA|NA|TRBJ2-7|11
TGTGCCAGCAGCCAGGCTCGCGAGCAGTACTTC
CASSQAREQYF
>TRBV7-9|NA|NA|TRBJ1-2|13
TGTGCCAGCAGCTCAGCCCCAGGGGAAGGCTACACCTTC
CASSSAPGEGYTF
>TRBV5-1|NA|NA|TRBJ2-1|15
TGCGCCAGCTCACAAGACACCCCCCTCGTGGGTGAGCAGTTCTTC
CASSQDTPLVGEQFF
>TRBV7-9|few|TRBD1|TRBJ1-5|15
TGTGCCAGCAGCGGGACAGAACTTAGCAATCAGCCCCAGCATTTT
CASSGTELSNQPQHF
>TRBV3-1/TRBV3-2|NA|TRBD2|TRBJ2-5|18
TGTGCCAGCAGCTATTCCGGGACTAGCGGGAGGCCACAAGAGACCCAGTACTTC
CASSYSGTSGRPQETQYF
>TRBV9|NA|NA|TRBJ1-4|20
TGTGCCAGCAGCGTAGGCACAGAATCAGAAGCGAACGCGAAGGGGGAAAAACTGTTTTTT
CASSVGTESEANAKGEKLFF
>TRBV11-2|NA|NA|TRBJ2-7|14
TGTGCCAGCAGCCTGTTCAGGGGTCTCTACGAGCAGTACTTC
CASSLFRGLYEQYF
>TRBV19|NA|NA|TRBJ2-1|13
TGTGCCAGTAGTATAAATTTTTACACCCAGCAGTTCTTC
CASSINFYTQQFF
>TRBV28|once|TRBD1|TRBJ1-2|17
TGTGCCAGCAGTACCCGGGGACAGATCACCTCTAACTATGGCTACACCTTC
CASSTRGQITSNYGYTF
>TRBV6-1|few|NA|TRBJ2-5|14
TGTGCCAGCAGTGAAGACCCGGGTCGGGAGACCCAGTACTTC
CASSEDPGRETQYF
>TRBV7-9|once|NA|TRBJ2-2|12
TGTGCCAGCAGCTTAGACTCCGGGGAGCTGTTTTTT
CASSLDSGELFF
>TRBV10-1|NA|TRBD1|TRBJ2-1|13
TGCGCCAGCAGCCGGGACAGAGACAATGAGCAGTTCTTC
CASSRDRDNEQFF
>TRBV10-3|NA|TRBD2|TRBJ2-7|15
TGTGCCATCAGTGATGGTAGCGGGAGAGTGGGCGAGCAGTACTTC
CAISDGSGRVGEQYF
>TRBV6-2/TRBV6-3|NA|TRBD1|TRBJ1-2|14
TGTGCCAGCAGTTCCCGGGACAGCCTCTATGGCTACACCTTC
CASSSRDSLYGYTF
>TRBV6-1|NA|TRBD2|TRBJ2-7|15
TGTGCCAGCAGTGAAGAACTAGCGGGAATTTACGAGCAGTACTTC
CASSEELAGIYEQYF
>TRBV4-1|NA|TRBD2|TRBJ2-7|16
TGCGCCAGCAGCCAACGGTGGGCGGGGGACCTCTACGAGCAGTACTTC
CASSQRWAGDLYEQYF